This is a list of T cell receptor beta chains from one sample in a study of blood T cell repertoires in COVID-19. The data were produced by immunoSEQ multiplex PCR, yet TCRdb's version contains in-frame clones alone and is incomplete. The sample contains 490,000 or so clones, roughly 90% of which appear only once. The material sequenced was PBMCs or T cells enriched from blood (not recorded which). These TCRs come from a woman between 40 and 55 years old who had recovered from COVID-19. The CDR3 runs from the conserved cysteine through the conserved F or W. The D gene is left open where the match is weak. Clone size, where shown, is once, few, many, or a class for clones that have expanded.

V gene	J gene	clone size	D gene	CDR3 DNA	CDR3 protein
TRBV19	TRBJ1-2	.	.	TGTGCCAGTAACGTGGAACCCATGGGGAGTGGCTACACCTTC	CASNVEPMGSGYTF
TRBV4-3	TRBJ2-1	.	.	TGCGCCAGCAGCCAAGACGCCGGGGTCGACTCATCCTACAATGAGCAGTTCTTC	CASSQDAGVDSSYNEQFF
TRBV10-2	TRBJ2-1	.	TRBD2	TGCGCCAGCAGTGAGACTAGCGGGAGATCCTACAATGAGCAGTTCTTC	CASSETSGRSYNEQFF
TRBV5-4	TRBJ2-3	.	TRBD2	TGTGCCAGCAGCCCGCCACTAGCGGGAGGGACCACAGATACGCAGTATTTT	CASSPPLAGGTTDTQYF
TRBV20-1	TRBJ2-7	once	TRBD2	TGCAGTGCTAGTGGGGCTAGCGGTAGCTCCTACGAGCAGTACTTC	CSASGASGSSYEQYF
TRBV24-1	TRBJ1-2	once	.	TGTGCCACCAGTGATTATAGTTATGGCTACACCTTC	CATSDYSYGYTF
TRBV11-3	TRBJ2-7	.	.	TGTGCCAGCAGCTTAGATACGGCGGGGTACTCCTACGAGCAGTACTTC	CASSLDTAGYSYEQYF
TRBV19	TRBJ1-2	once	.	TGTGCCAGTAGTCCCGACAGTAGCTATGGCTACACCTTC	CASSPDSSYGYTF
TRBV4-1	TRBJ2-6	few	TRBD2	TGCGCCAGCAGCGACACTCCCGGACTAGTTACTGGGGCCAACGTCCTGACTTTC	CASSDTPGLVTGANVLTF
TRBV3-1/TRBV3-2	TRBJ2-7	.	TRBD1	TGTGCCAGCAGCCAAGTTGGAAGGGGGCTAGGCGAGCAGTACTTC	CASSQVGRGLGEQYF
TRBV3-1/TRBV3-2	TRBJ2-5	once	TRBD2	TGTGCCAGCAGTCGACTAGCGAGAATCGGGAGCCAAGAGACCCAGTACTTC	CASSRLARIGSQETQYF
TRBV18	TRBJ1-1	.	.	TGTGCCAGCTCACCACGGGCCAGCTACACTGAAGCTTTCTTT	CASSPRASYTEAFF
TRBV7-2	TRBJ2-3	.	TRBD1	TGTGCCAGCAGCTTACAGGGGGCGATAGGAGATACGCAGTATTTT	CASSLQGAIGDTQYF
TRBV30	TRBJ2-3	once	.	TGTGCCTGGACGAGCGGGTACAGCACAGATACGCAGTATTTT	CAWTSGYSTDTQYF
TRBV6-2/TRBV6-3	TRBJ2-1	few	.	TGTGCCAGCAGTTACTATAGCAATGAGCAGTTCTTC	CASSYYSNEQFF
TRBV5-1	TRBJ1-1	.	.	TGCGCCAGCACCCTAGACCTAATGAACACTGAAGCTTTCTTT	CASTLDLMNTEAFF
TRBV12-3/TRBV12-4	TRBJ1-2	.	TRBD1	TGTGCCAGCAGACAGACAGGGGGCAGTGGCTACACCTTC	CASRQTGGSGYTF
TRBV5-8	TRBJ2-1	.	.	TGTGCCAGCAGCTTGGCCCCCACGACTAGACGGGAACACAATGAGCAGTTCTTC	CASSLAPTTRREHNEQFF
TRBV29-1	TRBJ2-6	.	.	TGCAGCGTTCGGGACTCTGGGGCCAACGTCCTGACTTTC	CSVRDSGANVLTF
TRBV7-9	TRBJ1-2	.	.	TGTGCCAGCAGCTTGTCAGGCCAAGCTAACTATGGCTACACCTTC	CASSLSGQANYGYTF
TRBV11-3	TRBJ1-1	.	.	TGTGCCAGCAGCTTAGCTTTAGACAGGCTGAACACTGAAGCTTTCTTT	CASSLALDRLNTEAFF
TRBV7-2	TRBJ2-1	.	TRBD2	TGTGCCAGCAGCATATCGGGACTAGCGGGAGGAGAGCAGTTCTTC	CASSISGLAGGEQFF
TRBV6-5	TRBJ2-5	.	.	TGTGCCAGCAGTTACTCGAGTCCCGACTTACAAGAGACCCAGTACTTC	CASSYSSPDLQETQYF
TRBV5-8	TRBJ2-7	few	.	TGTGCCAGCAGCTTGGCAGGGGTTAGCTCCTACGAGCAGTACTTC	CASSLAGVSSYEQYF
TRBV3-1/TRBV3-2	TRBJ2-3	.	.	TGTGCCAGCAGCCAAGGGCCCGCAGATACGCAGTATTTT	CASSQGPADTQYF
TRBV3-1/TRBV3-2	TRBJ2-7	.	TRBD2	TGTGCCAGCAGCCAAACAGCGGGGACCGAGCAGTACTTC	CASSQTAGTEQYF
TRBV6-4	TRBJ2-1	.	TRBD2	TGTGCCAGCAGTAGCGGGAGAGGGTGGAATGAGCAGTTCTTC	CASSSGRGWNEQFF
TRBV9	TRBJ1-5	.	.	TGTGCCAGCAGCGGGGGCCCCGCGACCTACAATCAGCCCCAGCATTTT	CASSGGPATYNQPQHF
TRBV3-1/TRBV3-2	TRBJ1-1	.	TRBD1	TGTGCCAGCAGCCAAGATTTCAGGACAGGGGATTCGGACACTGAAGCTTTCTTT	CASSQDFRTGDSDTEAFF
TRBV7-8	TRBJ2-2	.	TRBD2	TGTGCCAGCAGCTTAGTGCGTCTAGCGGGAGGACACACCGGGGAGCTGTTTTTT	CASSLVRLAGGHTGELFF
TRBV5-1	TRBJ2-2	.	.	TGCGCCAGCAGCTTGCGGCAGGGGAACACCGGGGAGCTGTTTTTT	CASSLRQGNTGELFF
TRBV10-3	TRBJ1-4	.	.	TGTGCCATCAGTGAGTCCCGGGCAACTAATGAAAAACTGTTTTTT	CAISESRATNEKLFF
TRBV15	TRBJ1-1	once	.	TGTGCCACCAGCAGATTGACAGTTAACACTGAAGCTTTCTTT	CATSRLTVNTEAFF
TRBV5-5	TRBJ2-5	.	TRBD1	TGTGCCAGCAGCTTGACCGGGACAGTCCAAGAGACCCAGTACTTC	CASSLTGTVQETQYF
TRBV12-5	TRBJ1-4	.	TRBD1	TGTGCTAGTGGTTCGAGGGACAGGTTTAATGAAAAACTGTTTTTT	CASGSRDRFNEKLFF
TRBV11-3	TRBJ2-3	.	.	TGTGCCAGCAGTCGGTCGGCAGGTACGCAGTATTTT	CASSRSAGTQYF
TRBV27	TRBJ2-5	.	TRBD1	TGTGCCAGCAGCCACAGTCCAGGGGGAGTTCGAGAGACCCAGTACTTC	CASSHSPGGVRETQYF
TRBV3-1/TRBV3-2	TRBJ1-4	.	.	TGTGCCAGCAGCCTGGGACTCTCAACTAATGAAAAACTGTTTTTT	CASSLGLSTNEKLFF
TRBV10-3	TRBJ2-3	.	TRBD2	TGTGCCATCAGTGATCCGGATAGCGGGACCCCTACGCAGTATTTT	CAISDPDSGTPTQYF
TRBV24-1	TRBJ2-1	once	.	TGTGCCACCAGTGAACGGAGAAATGAGCAGTTCTTC	CATSERRNEQFF
TRBV7-2	TRBJ2-3	.	TRBD2	TGTGCCAGCAGCTTAGGCCTAGCGGAACTCACAGATACGCAGTATTTT	CASSLGLAELTDTQYF
TRBV6-2/TRBV6-3	TRBJ1-1	.	.	TGTGCCAGCAGTTATGGGCCGGGGGGGAACACTGAAGCTTTCTTT	CASSYGPGGNTEAFF
TRBV7-2	TRBJ1-5	.	.	TGTGCCAGCAGCCGACCCGGCGGCCGGCCCCAGCATTTT	CASSRPGGRPQHF
TRBV12-3/TRBV12-4	TRBJ2-5	.	TRBD2	TGTGCCAGCAGCGGGAGGGCCGGGGAGACCCAGTACTTC	CASSGRAGETQYF
TRBV5-1	TRBJ1-2	.	.	TGCGCCAGCAGCCCCATCACCCGCGAGGGCTACACCTTC	CASSPITREGYTF
TRBV23-1	TRBJ2-6	.	.	TGCGCCAGCAGTCTGTGGATCACTACCCACTCTGGGGCCAACGTCCTGACTTTC	CASSLWITTHSGANVLTF
TRBV5-6	TRBJ2-5	.	TRBD2	TGTGCCAGCAGCTTGGGGCTAGCGGGAGGTAGGGAGACCCAGTACTTC	CASSLGLAGGRETQYF
TRBV6-5	TRBJ2-7	.	TRBD2	TGTGCCAGCAGAGAGACTAGCGGGAGCTCCTACGAGCAGTACTTC	CASRETSGSSYEQYF
TRBV7-7	TRBJ2-2	.	.	TGTGCTAGCAGCTTAGGGCAGAACACCGGGGAGCTGTTTTTT	CASSLGQNTGELFF
TRBV27	TRBJ1-4	.	.	TGTGCCAGCAGTTCCGAAGGCGGAGAAAAACTGTTTTTT	CASSSEGGEKLFF
TRBV5-8	TRBJ2-3	.	.	TGTGCCAGCAGCTTGGCGGGAGTAGGTACAGATACGCAGTATTTT	CASSLAGVGTDTQYF
TRBV27	TRBJ2-3	.	TRBD2	TGTGCCAGCAGTTTATCGGGGAGGGTACTAAGCACAGATACGCAGTATTTT	CASSLSGRVLSTDTQYF
TRBV10-3	TRBJ2-3	.	.	TGTGCCATCAGTGAGGTCAGAAGCACAGATACGCAGTATTTT	CAISEVRSTDTQYF
TRBV27	TRBJ1-3	once	TRBD1	TGTGCCAGCAGTAGGGGGCCTGGAAACACCATATATTTT	CASSRGPGNTIYF